Shown below are 4 T cell receptor beta chains from a single sample sequenced in a study of identical twins. TCRdb reanalysed the 5' RACE reads using MiXCR and keeps one entry per CDR3 protein. This table has fewer than 800,000 distinct CDR3 sequences, 7% to 7.5% appearing once. These same records also appear under a second study, on yellow fever vaccine responses in identical twins.

The specimen was PBMCs. These receptors originate from a woman under 30 in good health.

This clonotype was seen ten or more times. The V and J genes are TRBV7-2 and TRBJ2-4; 8 bases fit TRBD1. This CDR3 comprises 15 residues. The V gene's germline CDR1 is SGHTA and CDR2 FQGNSA. Losses at the gene ends were 9 bases for V and 7 bases for J; bases not matched to a gene: 14. CDR3 in amino acids: CASQPPAGGLNIQYF. CDR3 nucleotide sequence: TGTGCCAGTCAACCCCCGGCAGGGGGCTTGAACATTCAGTACTTC. The full variable domain, rest sourced from reference TRBV7-2 and TRBJ2-4, is GAGVSQSPSNKVTEKGKDVELRCDPISGHTALYWYRQSLGQGLEFLIYFQGNSAPDKSGLPSDRFSAERTGGSVSTLTIQRTQQEDSAVYLCASQPPAGGLNIQYFGAGTRLSVL.

This clonotype has more than one count but fewer than ten. The chain carries TRBV20-1 and TRBJ2-3, with 15 bases lining up with TRBD2. This CDR3 spans 16 amino acids. The V segment lost 3 bases and the J segment 2 bases; nucleotides outside the gene matches: 3. Germline V lookup: CDR1 DFQATT, CDR2 SNEGSKA (reference sequence). CDR3 in amino acids: CSASGLAGGNTDTQYF. The CDR3 DNA reads TGCAGTGCTAGTGGACTAGCGGGGGGGAACACAGATACGCAGTATTTT.

The J gene is TRBJ2-7, the V gene TRBV5-1; D is perhaps TRBD2 (6 bases). From germline, CDR1 is SGHRS and CDR2 YFSETQ. The CDR3 loop spans 14 amino acids. Trimming took off 4 bases at V and 3 bases at J, with 14 bases between the two ends. The CDR3 protein is CASSPAGSGYEQYF. The CDR3 DNA reads TGCGCCAGCAGCCCCGCGGGGTCAGGCTACGAGCAGTACTTC.

The chain carries TRBV4-1 and TRBJ2-5; the match to TRBD1 covers 8 bases. The germline gives CDR1 MGHRA, CDR2 YSYEKL. CDR3 length equals 16 residues. Trimming removed 5 bases from V and 4 bases from J; junction bases left unmatched: 12. In DNA form, the CDR3 reads TGCGCCAGCAGCTACCCCGGACAGGGAGGTGGAGAGACCCAGTACTTC. It is translated as CASSYPGQGGGETQYF.